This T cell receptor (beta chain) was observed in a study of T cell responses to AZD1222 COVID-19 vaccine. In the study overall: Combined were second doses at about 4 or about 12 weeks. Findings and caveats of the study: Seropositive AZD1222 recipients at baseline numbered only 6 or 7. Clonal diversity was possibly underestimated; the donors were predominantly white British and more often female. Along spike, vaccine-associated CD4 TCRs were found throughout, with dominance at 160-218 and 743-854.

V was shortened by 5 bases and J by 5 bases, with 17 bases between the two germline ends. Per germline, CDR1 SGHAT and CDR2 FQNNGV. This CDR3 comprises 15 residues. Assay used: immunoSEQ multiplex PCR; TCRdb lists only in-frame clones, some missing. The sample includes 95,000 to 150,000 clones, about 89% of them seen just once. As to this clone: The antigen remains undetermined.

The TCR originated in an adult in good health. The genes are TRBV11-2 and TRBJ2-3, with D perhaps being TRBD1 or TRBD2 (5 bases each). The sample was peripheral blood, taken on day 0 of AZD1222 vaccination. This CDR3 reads CASSPGTPVLDTQYF. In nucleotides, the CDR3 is TGTGCCAGCAGCCCGGGGACGCCCGTCTTAGATACGCAGTATTTT. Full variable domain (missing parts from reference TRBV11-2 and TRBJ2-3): EAGVAQSPRYKIIEKRQSVAFWCNPISGHATLYWYQQILGQGPKLLIQFQNNGVVDDSQLPKDRFSAERLKGVDSTLKIQPAKLEDSAVYLCASSPGTPVLDTQYFGPGTRLTVL.